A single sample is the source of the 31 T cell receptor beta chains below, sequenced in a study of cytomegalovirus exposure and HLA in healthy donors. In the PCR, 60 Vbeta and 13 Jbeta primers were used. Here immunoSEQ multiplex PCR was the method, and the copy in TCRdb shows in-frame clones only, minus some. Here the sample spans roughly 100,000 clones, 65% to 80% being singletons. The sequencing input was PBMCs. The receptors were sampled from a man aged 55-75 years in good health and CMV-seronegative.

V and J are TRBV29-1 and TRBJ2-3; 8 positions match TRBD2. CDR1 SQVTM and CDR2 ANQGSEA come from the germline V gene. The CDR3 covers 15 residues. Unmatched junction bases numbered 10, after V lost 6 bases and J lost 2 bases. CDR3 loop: CSVDRSGVATDTQYF. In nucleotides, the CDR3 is TGCAGCGTCGACCGTAGCGGGGTGGCCACAGATACGCAGTATTTT.

CDR3 residues: CASSLVQGLDSPLHF. DNA for the CDR3: TGTGCCAGCAGCTTAGTTCAGGGGCTGGATTCACCCCTCCACTTT. The chain has TRBV7-9 and TRBJ1-6; weak D call: TRBD1 (6 bases). Germline CDR1 reads SEHNR; CDR2 reads FQNEAQ (reference sequence). The CDR3 consists of 15 residues. The V end lost 1 base, the J end lost 8 bases, and 12 bases lay between the germline ends. The whole variable domain, filled in from reference TRBV7-9 and TRBJ1-6, reads DTGVSQNPRHKITKRGQNVTFRCDPISEHNRLYWYRQTLGQGPEFLTYFQNEAQLEKSRLLSDRFSAERPKGSFSTLEIQRTEQGDSAMYLCASSLVQGLDSPLHFGNGTRLTVT.

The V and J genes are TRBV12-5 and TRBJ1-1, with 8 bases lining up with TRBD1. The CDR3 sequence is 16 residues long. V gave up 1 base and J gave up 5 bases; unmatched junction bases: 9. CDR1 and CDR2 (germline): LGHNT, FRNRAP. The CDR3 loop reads CASGLAPRQGRTEAFF. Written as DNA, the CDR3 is TGTGCTAGTGGTTTGGCTCCTCGACAGGGGAGGACTGAAGCTTTCTTT. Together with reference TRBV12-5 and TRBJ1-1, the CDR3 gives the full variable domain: DARVTQTPRHKVTEMGQEVTMRCQPILGHNTVFWYRQTMMQGLELLAYFRNRAPLDDSGMPKDRFSAEMPDATLATLKIQPSEPRDSAVYFCASGLAPRQGRTEAFFGQGTRLTVV.

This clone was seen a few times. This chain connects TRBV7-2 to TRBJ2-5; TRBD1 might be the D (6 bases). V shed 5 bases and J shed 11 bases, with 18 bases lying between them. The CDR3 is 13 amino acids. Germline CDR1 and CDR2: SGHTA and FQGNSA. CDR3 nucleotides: TGTGCCAGCAGCGCCCAGGGGTTTAGGGAGCAGTACTTC. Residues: CASSAQGFREQYF. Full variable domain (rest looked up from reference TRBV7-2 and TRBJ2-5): GAGVSQSPSNKVTEKGKDVELRCDPISGHTALYWYRQSLGQGLEFLIYFQGNSAPDKSGLPSDRFSAERTGGSVSTLTIQRTQQEDSAVYLCASSAQGFREQYFGPGTRLLVL.

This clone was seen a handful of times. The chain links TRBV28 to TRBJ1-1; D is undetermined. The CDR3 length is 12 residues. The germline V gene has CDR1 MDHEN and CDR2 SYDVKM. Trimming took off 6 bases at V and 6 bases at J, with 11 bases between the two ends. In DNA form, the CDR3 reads TGTGCCAGCAGCTCGGGGTTCTCTGAAGCTTTCTTT. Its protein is CASSSGFSEAFF.

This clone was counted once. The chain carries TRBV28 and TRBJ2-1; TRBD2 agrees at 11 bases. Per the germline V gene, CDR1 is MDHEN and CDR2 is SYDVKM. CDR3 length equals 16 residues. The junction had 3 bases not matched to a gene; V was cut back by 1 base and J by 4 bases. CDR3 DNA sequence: TGTGCCAGCAGTTTATTGCCTAGCGGGGGGTACAATGAGCAGTTCTTC. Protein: CASSLLPSGGYNEQFF.

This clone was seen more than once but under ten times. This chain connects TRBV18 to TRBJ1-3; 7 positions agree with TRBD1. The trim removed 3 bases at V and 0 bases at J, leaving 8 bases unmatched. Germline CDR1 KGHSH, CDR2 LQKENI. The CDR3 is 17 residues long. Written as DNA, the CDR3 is TGTGCCAGCTCACCTCAGGGGGGACAGTTCTCTGGAAACACCATATATTTT. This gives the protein CASSPQGGQFSGNTIYF.

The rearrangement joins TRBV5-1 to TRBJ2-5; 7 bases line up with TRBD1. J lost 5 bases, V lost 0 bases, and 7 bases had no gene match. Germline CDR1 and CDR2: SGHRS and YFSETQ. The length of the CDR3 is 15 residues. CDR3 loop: CASSLGRGQVETQYF. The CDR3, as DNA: TGCGCCAGCAGCTTGGGTAGGGGGCAAGTGGAGACCCAGTACTTC.

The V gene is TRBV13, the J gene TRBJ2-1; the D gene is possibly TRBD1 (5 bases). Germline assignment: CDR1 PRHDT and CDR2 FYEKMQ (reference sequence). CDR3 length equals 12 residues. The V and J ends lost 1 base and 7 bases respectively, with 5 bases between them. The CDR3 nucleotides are TGTGCCAGCAGCTTAGAGGGGAATGAGCAGTTCTTC. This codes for CASSLEGNEQFF.

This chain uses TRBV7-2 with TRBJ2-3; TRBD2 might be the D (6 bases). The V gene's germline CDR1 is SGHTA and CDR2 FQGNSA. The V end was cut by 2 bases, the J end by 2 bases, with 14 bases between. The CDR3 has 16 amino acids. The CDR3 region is CASSLTLATPTDTQYF. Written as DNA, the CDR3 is TGTGCCAGCAGCTTAACCCTAGCGACTCCCACAGATACGCAGTATTTT.

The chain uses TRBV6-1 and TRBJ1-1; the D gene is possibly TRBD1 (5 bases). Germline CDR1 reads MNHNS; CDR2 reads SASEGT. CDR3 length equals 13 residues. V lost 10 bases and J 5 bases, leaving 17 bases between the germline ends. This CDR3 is CAISNGGVTEAFF. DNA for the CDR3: TGTGCCATTAGCAACGGGGGGGTTACTGAAGCTTTCTTT.

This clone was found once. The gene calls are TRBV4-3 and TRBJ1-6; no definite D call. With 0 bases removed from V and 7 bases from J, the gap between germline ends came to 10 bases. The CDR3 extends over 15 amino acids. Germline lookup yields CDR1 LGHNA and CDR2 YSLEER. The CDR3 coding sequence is TGCGCCAGCAGCCAAGAGACCGGGTTCAATTCACCCCTCCACTTT. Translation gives CASSQETGFNSPLHF.

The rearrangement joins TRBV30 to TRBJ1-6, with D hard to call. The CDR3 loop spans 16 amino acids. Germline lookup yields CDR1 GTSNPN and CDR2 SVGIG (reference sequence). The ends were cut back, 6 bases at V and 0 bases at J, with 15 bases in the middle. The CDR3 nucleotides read TGTGCCTGTACCCATACACAAAGCTCCTATAATTCACCCCTCCACTTT. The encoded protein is CACTHTQSSYNSPLHF. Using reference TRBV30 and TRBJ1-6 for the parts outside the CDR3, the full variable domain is SQTIHQWPATLVQPVGSPLSLECTVEGTSNPNLYWYRQAAGRGLQLLFYSVGIGQISSEVPQNLSASRPQDRQFILSSKKLLLSDSGFYLCACTHTQSSYNSPLHFGNGTRLTVT.

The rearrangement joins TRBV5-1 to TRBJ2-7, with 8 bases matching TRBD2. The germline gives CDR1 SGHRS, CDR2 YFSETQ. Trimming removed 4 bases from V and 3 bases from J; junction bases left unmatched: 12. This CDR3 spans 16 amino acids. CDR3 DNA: TGCGCCAGCAGCCTGAGAGATAGCGGGGCGGGCTACGAGCAGTACTTC. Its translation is CASSLRDSGAGYEQYF. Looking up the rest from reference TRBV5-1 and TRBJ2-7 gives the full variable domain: KAGVTQTPRYLIKTRGQQVTLSCSPISGHRSVSWYQQTPGQGLQFLFEYFSETQRNKGNFPGRFSGRQFSNSRSEMNVSTLELGDSALYLCASSLRDSGAGYEQYFGPGTRLTVT.

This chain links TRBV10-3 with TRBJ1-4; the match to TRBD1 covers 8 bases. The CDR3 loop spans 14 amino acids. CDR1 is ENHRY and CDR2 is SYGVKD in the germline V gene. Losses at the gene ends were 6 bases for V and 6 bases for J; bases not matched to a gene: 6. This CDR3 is CAISPTGVDEKLFF. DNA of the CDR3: TGTGCCATCAGCCCGACAGGGGTCGATGAAAAACTGTTTTTT.

The CDR3 spells CASSVVSQGLAGEQFF. In DNA form, the CDR3 reads TGTGCCAGCAGCGTAGTATCGCAGGGGCTCGCCGGTGAGCAGTTCTTC. The chain combines TRBV9 with TRBJ2-1; maybe TRBD1 (6 bases). Trimming removed 0 bases from V and 9 bases from J, with 19 bases in between. CDR1 SGDLS and CDR2 YYNGEE come from the germline V gene. This CDR3 has 16 residues.

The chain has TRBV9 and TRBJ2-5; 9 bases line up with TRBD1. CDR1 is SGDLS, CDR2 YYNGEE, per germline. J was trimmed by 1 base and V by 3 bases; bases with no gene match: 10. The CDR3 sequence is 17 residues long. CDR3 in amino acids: CASSARRGQGAQETQYF. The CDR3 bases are TGTGCCAGCAGCGCAAGAAGGGGACAGGGAGCCCAAGAGACCCAGTACTTC.

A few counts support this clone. The DNA of the CDR3 is TGTGCCATCAGTGAGGGGTCACCCGGGATACGTGGCTACACCTTC. Its protein product is CAISEGSPGIRGYTF. The chain recombines TRBV10-3 with TRBJ1-2; D is undetermined. The germline V gene has CDR1 ENHRY and CDR2 SYGVKD. Trimming pared 2 bases from V and 7 bases from J, leaving 17 bases between. The CDR3 is 15 residues long.

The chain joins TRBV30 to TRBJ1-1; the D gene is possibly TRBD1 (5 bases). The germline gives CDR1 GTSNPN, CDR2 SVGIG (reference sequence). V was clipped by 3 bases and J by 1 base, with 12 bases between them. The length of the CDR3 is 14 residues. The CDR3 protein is CAWSGGVGNTEAFF. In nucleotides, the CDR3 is TGTGCCTGGAGCGGAGGGGTTGGGAACACTGAAGCTTTCTTT.

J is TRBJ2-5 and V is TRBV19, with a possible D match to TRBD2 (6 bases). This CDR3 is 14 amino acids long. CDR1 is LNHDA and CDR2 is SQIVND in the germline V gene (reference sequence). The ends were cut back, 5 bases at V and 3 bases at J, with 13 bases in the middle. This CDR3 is CASSVRGSEETQYF. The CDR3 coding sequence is TGTGCCAGTAGTGTACGGGGGTCGGAAGAGACCCAGTACTTC.

DNA for the CDR3: TGTGCCAGCAGCGACACAGGGAGAAAACGGAATGGCTACACCTTC. It is translated as CASSDTGRKRNGYTF. This chain connects TRBV25-1 to TRBJ1-2; D is perhaps TRBD1 (6 bases). This CDR3 comprises 15 residues. The ends were cut back, 6 bases at V and 6 bases at J, with 20 bases in the middle. Per germline, CDR1 MGHDK and CDR2 SYGVNS.

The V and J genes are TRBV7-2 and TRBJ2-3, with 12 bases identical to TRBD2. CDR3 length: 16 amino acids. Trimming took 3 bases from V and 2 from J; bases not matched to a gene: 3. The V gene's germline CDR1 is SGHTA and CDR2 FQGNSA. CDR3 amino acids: CASSFLAGGTTDTQYF. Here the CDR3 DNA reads TGTGCCAGCAGCTTTCTAGCGGGGGGGACCACAGATACGCAGTATTTT.

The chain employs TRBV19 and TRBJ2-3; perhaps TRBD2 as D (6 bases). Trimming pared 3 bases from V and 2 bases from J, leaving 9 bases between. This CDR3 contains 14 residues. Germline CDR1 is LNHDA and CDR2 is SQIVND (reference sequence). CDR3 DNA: TGTGCCAGTAGTATTCGCGGGGACACAGATACGCAGTATTTT. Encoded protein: CASSIRGDTDTQYF. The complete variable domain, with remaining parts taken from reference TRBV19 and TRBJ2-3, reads DGGITQSPKYLFRKEGQNVTLSCEQNLNHDAMYWYRQDPGQGLRLIYYSQIVNDFQKGDIAEGYSVSREKKESFPLTVTSAQKNPTAFYLCASSIRGDTDTQYFGPGTRLTVL.

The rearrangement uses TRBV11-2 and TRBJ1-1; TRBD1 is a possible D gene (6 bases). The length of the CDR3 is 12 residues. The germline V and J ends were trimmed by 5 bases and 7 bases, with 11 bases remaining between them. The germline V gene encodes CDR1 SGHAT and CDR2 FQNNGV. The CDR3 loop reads CASSGTKSEAFF. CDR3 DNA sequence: TGTGCCAGCAGCGGGACAAAAAGTGAAGCTTTCTTT.

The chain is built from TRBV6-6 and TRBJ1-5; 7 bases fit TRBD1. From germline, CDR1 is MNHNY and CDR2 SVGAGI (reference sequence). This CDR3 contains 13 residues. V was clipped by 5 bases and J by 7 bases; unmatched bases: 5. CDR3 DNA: TGTGCCAGCAGTCGGGACAGTACCCAGCCCCAGCATTTT. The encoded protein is CASSRDSTQPQHF.

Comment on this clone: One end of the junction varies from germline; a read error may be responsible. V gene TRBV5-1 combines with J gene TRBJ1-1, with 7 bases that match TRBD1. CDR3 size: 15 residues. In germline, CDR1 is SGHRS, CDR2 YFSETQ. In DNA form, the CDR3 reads TGCGCCAGCAGCGTACAGACAGGGATGAACACTGAAGATTTCTTT. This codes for CASSVQTGMNTEDFF. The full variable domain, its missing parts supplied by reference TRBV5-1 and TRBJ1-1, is KAGVTQTPRYLIKTRGQQVTLSCSPISGHRSVSWYQQTPGQGLQFLFEYFSETQRNKGNFPGRFSGRQFSNSRSEMNVSTLELGDSALYLCASSVQTGMNTEDFFGQGTRLTVV.

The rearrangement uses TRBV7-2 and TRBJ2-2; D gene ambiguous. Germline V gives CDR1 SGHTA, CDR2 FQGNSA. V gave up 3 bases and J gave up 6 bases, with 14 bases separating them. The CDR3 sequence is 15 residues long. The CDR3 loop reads CASSFLQTLPGELFF. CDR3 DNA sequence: TGTGCCAGCAGCTTCCTACAGACCCTCCCCGGGGAGCTGTTTTTT.

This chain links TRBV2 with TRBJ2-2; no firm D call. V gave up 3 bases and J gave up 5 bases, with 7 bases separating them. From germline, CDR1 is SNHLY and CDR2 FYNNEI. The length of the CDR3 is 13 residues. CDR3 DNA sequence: TGTGCCAGCAGTGACTGGCGGACCGGGGAGCTGTTTTTT. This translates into CASSDWRTGELFF.

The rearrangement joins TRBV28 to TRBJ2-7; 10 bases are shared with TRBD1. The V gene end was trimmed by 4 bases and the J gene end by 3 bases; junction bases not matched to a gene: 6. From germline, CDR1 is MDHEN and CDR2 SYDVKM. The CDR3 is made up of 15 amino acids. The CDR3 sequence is CASSSSRTGGYEQYV. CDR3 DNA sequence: TGTGCCAGCAGTTCATCGAGGACAGGGGGCTACGAGCAGTACGTC.

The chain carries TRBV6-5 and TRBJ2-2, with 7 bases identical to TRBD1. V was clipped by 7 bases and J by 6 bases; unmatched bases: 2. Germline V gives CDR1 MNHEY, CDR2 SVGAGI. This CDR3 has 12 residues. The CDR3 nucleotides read TGTGCCAGCAAAAGGGGGCCCGGGGAGCTGTTTTTT. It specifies CASKRGPGELFF.

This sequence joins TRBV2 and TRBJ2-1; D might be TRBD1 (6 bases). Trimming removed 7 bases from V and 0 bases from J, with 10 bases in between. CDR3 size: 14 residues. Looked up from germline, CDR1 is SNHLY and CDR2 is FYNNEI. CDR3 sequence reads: CASKGVSSYNEQFF. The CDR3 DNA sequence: TGTGCCAGCAAGGGGGTCAGCTCCTACAATGAGCAGTTCTTC.